The clone carrying this T cell receptor (beta chain) was observed once. No antigen is known for it. Uncontrolled infection, other autoimmune disease, pregnancy or lactation led to exclusion. Diagnoses were made from clinical symptoms, serum measures (thyroxine and TRAb), thyroid ultrasound and orbital computed tomography. The CDR3 sequence is 14 residues long. The germline V gene encodes CDR1 SNHLY and CDR2 FYNNEI. The ends were cut back, 7 bases at V and 15 bases at J, with 22 bases in the middle. These data belong to a study of T cells in Graves' hyperthyroidism and ophthalmopathy. General study results and limits: Blood also carried most thyroid clonotypes expanded above 0.001. It was a median approximately 6.9 months before onset that the model predicted ophthalmopathy.

From RNA transcripts, TCR beta CDR3 regions were amplified. The HTBI set primed first-round TCR CDR3 RT-PCR. TCRdb itself ran the multiplex PCR reads through MiXCR, one entry per CDR3 protein. The sample records about 540,000 distinct CDR3 sequences, around 46% being singletons. The receptor was derived from a woman younger than 35 with Graves' hyperthyroidism. The rearrangement uses TRBV2 and TRBJ1-6; TRBD1 might be the D (5 bases). Sequenced material: peripheral blood or thyroid tissue (not recorded which). CDR3 residues: CASTLSPEPGRLHF. The CDR3 bases are TGTGCCAGCACCCTAAGTCCGGAACCGGGGCGCCTCCACTTT.